Detailed here is one T cell receptor beta chain. Its antigen is not identified. Treatment in this sample: oral pan-JAK inhibitor, 5-10 mg twice daily. The data originate from a study of CD8+ T cells in alopecia areata. Whole-study findings and limits: The link between baseline CD8+ expansion and response remains uncertain with one nonresponder.

Following RNA extraction, reverse transcription yielded cDNA that acted as the sequencing template. Assay: immunoSEQ multiplex PCR; the TCRdb copy retains only in-frame clones and omits some. This table has around 300,000 clones, 60% appearing once. The V segment lost 5 bases and the J segment 3 bases; nucleotides outside the gene matches: 10. Germline V gives CDR1 SGHVS, CDR2 FNYEAQ. This CDR3 is built from 16 residues. This clonotype was obtained from a human donor with alopecia areata. The material sequenced was CD4+ T cells sorted from blood, taken around week 54, from a patient treated with tofacitinib. The rearrangement uses TRBV7-6 and TRBJ2-7; TRBD2 matches 10 bases. CDR3 DNA sequence: TGTGCCAGCAGCCGACCCCTAGCGGGGGCCGACTACGAGCAGTACTTC. This translates into CASSRPLAGADYEQYF.